The 8 T cell receptor beta chains presented below share a single source sample, sequenced in a study of cytomegalovirus exposure and HLA in healthy donors. Vbeta (60) and Jbeta (13) primers were used in the PCR. Data came from immunoSEQ multiplex PCR; TCRdb stores just in-frame clones and leaves some out. The table lists tens of thousands of clones, around 80% of them singletons. Sequenced: PBMCs. The origin of the receptors is a man in his forties or fifties in good health and CMV-seronegative.

V gene TRBV5-1 combines with J gene TRBJ2-2, with a weak D call TRBD2 (5 bases). The CDR3 length is 17 residues. The ends were cut back, 0 bases at V and 0 bases at J, with 12 bases in the middle. Germline V gene lookup returns CDR1 SGHRS and CDR2 YFSETQ. Written as DNA, the CDR3 is TGCGCCAGCAGCTTGGCCGAACCGGGATCGAACACCGGGGAGCTGTTTTTT. Its translation: CASSLAEPGSNTGELFF.

The chain is built from TRBV28 and TRBJ1-5; 9 bases agree with TRBD1. The CDR3 runs 16 residues. The germline V gene has CDR1 MDHEN and CDR2 SYDVKM. V lost 5 bases, J lost 8 bases, and 13 bases stayed unmatched. The CDR3, as DNA: TGTGCCAGCAGTACCCGGGGACAGGGCGGAAGGGAGCCCCAGCATTTT. Translation gives CASSTRGQGGREPQHF. Together with reference TRBV28 and TRBJ1-5, the CDR3 gives the full variable domain: DVKVTQSSRYLVKRTGEKVFLECVQDMDHENMFWYRQDPGLGLRLIYFSYDVKMKEKGDIPEGYSVSREKKERFSLILESASTNQTSMYLCASSTRGQGGREPQHFGDGTRLSIL.

In this sample, this clone turned up once. This same CDR3 is encoded by further DNA sequences in the sample. J is TRBJ2-7 and V is TRBV5-1; D is ambiguous. This CDR3 comprises 12 residues. Trimming took 3 bases from V and 4 from J, leaving 8 bases between them. Germline V gene sequence: CDR1 SGHRS, CDR2 YFSETQ. Written as DNA, the CDR3 is TGCGCCAGCAGCTCCTCCGGGTACGAGCAGTACTTC. Its translation: CASSSSGYEQYF.

The V call is TRBV2, the J call TRBJ2-1; 7 nucleotides align to TRBD2. This CDR3 region has 15 residues. Germline lookup yields CDR1 SNHLY and CDR2 FYNNEI. Unmatched junction bases numbered 11, after V lost 2 bases and J lost 10 bases. CDR3 DNA sequence: TGTGCCAGCAGTGAAACAGCGGGGTCTGGAGGGGAGCAGTTCTTC. The encoded protein is CASSETAGSGGEQFF.

The chain is built from TRBV5-1 and TRBJ1-5; D ambiguous. V was shortened by 1 base and J by 6 bases, with 8 bases between the two germline ends. The CDR3 is 13 amino acids. Germline-derived CDR1 and CDR2 are SGHRS and YFSETQ. The CDR3 loop reads CASSLFRGQPQHF. The CDR3 nucleotides are TGCGCCAGCAGCTTGTTTCGAGGTCAGCCCCAGCATTTT.

This clone was detected only a few times. V gene TRBV6-6 combines with J gene TRBJ1-5; the D gene is possibly TRBD1 (5 bases). Germline-derived CDR1 and CDR2 are MNHNY and SVGAGI (reference sequence). CDR3 length: 15 amino acids. Between the trimmed V and J ends, which lost 7 bases and 0 bases, there was a span of 13 bases. CDR3 sequence reads: CASTLDSYSNQPQHF. The CDR3 DNA sequence: TGTGCCAGCACCCTCGACAGCTATAGCAATCAGCCCCAGCATTTT.

The V and J genes are TRBV5-1 and TRBJ2-7; D uncertain. V shed 3 bases and J shed 4 bases, with 5 bases lying between them. Germline lookup yields CDR1 SGHRS and CDR2 YFSETQ. The CDR3 sequence is 11 residues long. The CDR3 sequence is CASSSMYEQYF. The CDR3 coding sequence is TGCGCCAGCAGCTCTATGTACGAGCAGTACTTC.

The V and J genes are TRBV6-1 and TRBJ2-7; unclear D gene. The V end was cut by 7 bases, the J end by 0 bases, with 13 bases between. Germline V lookup: CDR1 MNHNS, CDR2 SASEGT. The CDR3 has 14 residues. The CDR3 coding sequence is TGTGCCAGCAAAATGGCCTCGTACTCCTACGAGCAGTACTTC. Its translation: CASKMASYSYEQYF.